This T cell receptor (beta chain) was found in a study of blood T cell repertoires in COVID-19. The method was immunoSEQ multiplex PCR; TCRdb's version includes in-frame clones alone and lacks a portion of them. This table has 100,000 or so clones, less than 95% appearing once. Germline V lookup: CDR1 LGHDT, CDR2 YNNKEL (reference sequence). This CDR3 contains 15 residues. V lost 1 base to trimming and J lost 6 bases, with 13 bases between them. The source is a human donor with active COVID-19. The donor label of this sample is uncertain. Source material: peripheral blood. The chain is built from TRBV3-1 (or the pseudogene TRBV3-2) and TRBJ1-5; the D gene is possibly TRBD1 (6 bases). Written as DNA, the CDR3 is TGTGCCAGCAGCCAAGGAAGGGGGGAGGGTCAGCCCCAGCATTTT. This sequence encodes CASSQGRGEGQPQHF.